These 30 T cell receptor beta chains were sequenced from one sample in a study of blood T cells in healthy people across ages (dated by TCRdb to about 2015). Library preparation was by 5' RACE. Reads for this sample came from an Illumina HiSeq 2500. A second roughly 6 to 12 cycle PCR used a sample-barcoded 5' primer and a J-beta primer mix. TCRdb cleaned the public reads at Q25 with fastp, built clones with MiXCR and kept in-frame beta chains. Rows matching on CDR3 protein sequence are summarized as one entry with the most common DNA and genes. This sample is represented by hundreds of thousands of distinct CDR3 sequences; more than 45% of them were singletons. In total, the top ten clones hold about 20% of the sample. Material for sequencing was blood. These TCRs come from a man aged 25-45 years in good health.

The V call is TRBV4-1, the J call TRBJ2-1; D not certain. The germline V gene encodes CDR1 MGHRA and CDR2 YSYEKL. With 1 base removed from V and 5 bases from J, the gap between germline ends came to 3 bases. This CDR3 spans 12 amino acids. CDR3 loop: CASSQVHNEQFF. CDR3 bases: TGCGCCAGCAGCCAAGTCCACAATGAGCAGTTCTTC.

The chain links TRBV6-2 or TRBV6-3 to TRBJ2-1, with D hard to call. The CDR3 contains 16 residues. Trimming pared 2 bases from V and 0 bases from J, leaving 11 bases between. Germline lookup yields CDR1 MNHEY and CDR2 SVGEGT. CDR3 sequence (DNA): TGTGCCAGCAGTTACCTGGATGCGAGCTCCTACAATGAGCAGTTCTTC. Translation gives CASSYLDASSYNEQFF.

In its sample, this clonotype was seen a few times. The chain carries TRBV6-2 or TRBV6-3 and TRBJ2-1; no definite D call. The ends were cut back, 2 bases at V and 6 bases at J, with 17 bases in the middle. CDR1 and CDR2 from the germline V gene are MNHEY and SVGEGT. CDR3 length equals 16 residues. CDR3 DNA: TGTGCCAGCAGTTACCTCGATGTAGACCCCACCAATGAGCAGTTCTTC. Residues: CASSYLDVDPTNEQFF.

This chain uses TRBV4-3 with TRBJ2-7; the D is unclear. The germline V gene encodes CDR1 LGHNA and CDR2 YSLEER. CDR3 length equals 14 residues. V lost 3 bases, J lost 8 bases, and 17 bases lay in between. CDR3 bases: TGCGCCAGCAGCCACGCTCCAATCCACAAAAAGCAGTACTTC. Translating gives CASSHAPIHKKQYF.

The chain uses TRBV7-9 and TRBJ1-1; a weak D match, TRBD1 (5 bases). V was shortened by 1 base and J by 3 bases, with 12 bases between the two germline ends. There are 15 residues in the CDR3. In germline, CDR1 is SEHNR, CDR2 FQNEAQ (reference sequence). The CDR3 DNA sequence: TGTGCCAGCAGCTTAGACGGGGGTATGGACACTGAAGCTTTCTTT. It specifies CASSLDGGMDTEAFF.

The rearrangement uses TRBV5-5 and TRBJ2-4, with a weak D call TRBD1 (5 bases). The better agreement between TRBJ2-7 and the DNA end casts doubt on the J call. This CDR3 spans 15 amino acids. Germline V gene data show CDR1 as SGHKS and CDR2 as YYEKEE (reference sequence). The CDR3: CASSLYPWTTSEQYF. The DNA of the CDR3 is TGTGCCAGCAGCTTGTATCCTTGGACAACAAGCGAGCAGTACTTC.

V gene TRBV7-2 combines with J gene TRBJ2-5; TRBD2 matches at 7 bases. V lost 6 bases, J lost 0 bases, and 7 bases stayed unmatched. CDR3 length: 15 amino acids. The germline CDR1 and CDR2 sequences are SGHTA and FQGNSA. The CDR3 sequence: CASRRDGGYQETQYF. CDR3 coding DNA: TGTGCCAGCAGAAGAGACGGGGGGTACCAAGAGACCCAGTACTTC.

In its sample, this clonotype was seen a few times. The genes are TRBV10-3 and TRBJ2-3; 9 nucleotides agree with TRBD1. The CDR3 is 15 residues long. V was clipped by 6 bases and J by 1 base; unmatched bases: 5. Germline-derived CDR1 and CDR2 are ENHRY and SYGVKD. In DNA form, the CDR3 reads TGTGCCATCAGACTCCGGGACAGGGGCACAGATACGCAGTATTTT. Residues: CAIRLRDRGTDTQYF.

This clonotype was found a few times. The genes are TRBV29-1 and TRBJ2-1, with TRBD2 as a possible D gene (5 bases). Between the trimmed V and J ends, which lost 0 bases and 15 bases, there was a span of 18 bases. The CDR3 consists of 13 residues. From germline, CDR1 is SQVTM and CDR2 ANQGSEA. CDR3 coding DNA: TGCAGCGTTGAAGACACCCGGGATCGGCGGTGGTTCTTC. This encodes CSVEDTRDRRWFF.

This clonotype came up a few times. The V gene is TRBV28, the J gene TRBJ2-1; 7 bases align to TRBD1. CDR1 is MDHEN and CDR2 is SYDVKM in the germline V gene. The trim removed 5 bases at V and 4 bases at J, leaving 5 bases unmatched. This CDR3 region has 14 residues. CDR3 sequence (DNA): TGTGCCAGCAGTGGGGGACAGACGTACAATGAGCAGTTCTTC. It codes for CASSGGQTYNEQFF.

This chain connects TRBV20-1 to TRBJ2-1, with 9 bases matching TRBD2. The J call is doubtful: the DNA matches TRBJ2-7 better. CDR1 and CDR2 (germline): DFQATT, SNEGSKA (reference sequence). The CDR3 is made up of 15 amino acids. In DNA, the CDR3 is TGCAGTGTCGGGCGGGAGGGCCTCTCCTACAATGAGCAGTACTTC. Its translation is CSVGREGLSYNEQYF.

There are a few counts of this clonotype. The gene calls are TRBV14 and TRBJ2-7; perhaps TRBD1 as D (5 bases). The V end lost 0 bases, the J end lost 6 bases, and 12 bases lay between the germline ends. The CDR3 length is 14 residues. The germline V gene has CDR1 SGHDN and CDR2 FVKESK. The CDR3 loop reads CASSQDLDRGEQYF. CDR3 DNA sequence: TGTGCCAGCAGCCAAGATCTCGACAGAGGCGAGCAGTACTTC.

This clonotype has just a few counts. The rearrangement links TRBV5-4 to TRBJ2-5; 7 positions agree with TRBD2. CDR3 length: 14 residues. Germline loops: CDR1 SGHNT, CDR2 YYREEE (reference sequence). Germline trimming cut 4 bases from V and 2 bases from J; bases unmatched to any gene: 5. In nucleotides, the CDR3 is TGTGCCAGCAGCCTGGGAGGGGAGCAAGAGACCCAGTACTTC. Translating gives CASSLGGEQETQYF. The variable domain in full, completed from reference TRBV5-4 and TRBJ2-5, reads ETGVTQSPTHLIKTRGQQVTLRCSSQSGHNTVSWYQQALGQGPQFIFQYYREEENGRGNFPPRFSGLQFPNYSSELNVNALELDDSALYLCASSLGGEQETQYFGPGTRLLVL.

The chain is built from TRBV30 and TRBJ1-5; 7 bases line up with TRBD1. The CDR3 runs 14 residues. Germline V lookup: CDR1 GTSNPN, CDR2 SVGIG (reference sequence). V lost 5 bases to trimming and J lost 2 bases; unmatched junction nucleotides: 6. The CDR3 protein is CAWGQGGGNQPQHF. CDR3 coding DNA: TGTGCCTGGGGTCAGGGGGGCGGCAATCAGCCCCAGCATTTT.

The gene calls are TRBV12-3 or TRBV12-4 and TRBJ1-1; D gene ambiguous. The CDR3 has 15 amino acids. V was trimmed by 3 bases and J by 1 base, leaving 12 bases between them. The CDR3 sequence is CASSLGGAANTEAFF. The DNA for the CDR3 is TGTGCCAGCAGTTTGGGTGGTGCGGCGAACACTGAAGCTTTCTTT.

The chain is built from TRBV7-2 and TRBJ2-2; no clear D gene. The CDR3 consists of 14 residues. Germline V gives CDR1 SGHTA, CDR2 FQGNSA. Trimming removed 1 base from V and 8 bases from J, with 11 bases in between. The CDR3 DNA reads TGTGCCAGCAGCTTAGTTCTGCTGGGAGGGGAGCTGTTTTTT. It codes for CASSLVLLGGELFF.

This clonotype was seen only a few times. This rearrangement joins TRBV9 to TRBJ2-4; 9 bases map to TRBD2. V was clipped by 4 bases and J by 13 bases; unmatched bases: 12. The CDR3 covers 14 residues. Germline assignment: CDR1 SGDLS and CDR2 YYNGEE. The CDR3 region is CASSMGTSLEKQYF. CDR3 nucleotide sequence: TGTGCCAGCAGCATGGGGACTAGCCTCGAAAAGCAGTACTTC.

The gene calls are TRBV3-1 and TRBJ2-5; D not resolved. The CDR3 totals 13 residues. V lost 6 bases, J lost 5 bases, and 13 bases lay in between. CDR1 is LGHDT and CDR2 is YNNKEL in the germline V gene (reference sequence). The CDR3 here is CASSLRHGETQYF. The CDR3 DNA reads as TGTGCCAGCAGTCTCCGTCACGGGGAGACCCAGTACTTC.

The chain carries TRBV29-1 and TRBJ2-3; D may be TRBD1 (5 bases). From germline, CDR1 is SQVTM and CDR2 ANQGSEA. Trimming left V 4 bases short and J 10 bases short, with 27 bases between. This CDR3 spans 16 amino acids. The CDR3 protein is CSVVVLAGLSGSAQYF. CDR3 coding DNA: TGCAGCGTTGTCGTTCTGGCAGGGCTATCCGGTAGTGCGCAGTATTTT.

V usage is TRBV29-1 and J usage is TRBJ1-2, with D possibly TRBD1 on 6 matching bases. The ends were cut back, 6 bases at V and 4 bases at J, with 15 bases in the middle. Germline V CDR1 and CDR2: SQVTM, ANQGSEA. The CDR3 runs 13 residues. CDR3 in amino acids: CSVKGHGGYGYTF. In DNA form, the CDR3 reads TGCAGCGTGAAGGGACACGGCGGCTATGGCTACACCTTC.

CDR3 sequence (DNA): TGTGCTAGTGGTTCGGGACAGGGCAACACAGATACGCAGTATTTT. This encodes CASGSGQGNTDTQYF. The chain uses TRBV12-5 and TRBJ2-3, with 9 nucleotides matching TRBD1. Germline assignment: CDR1 LGHNT and CDR2 FRNRAP. After removal of 4 bases from V and 2 bases from J, the junction contained 4 bases not matched to a gene. The CDR3 runs to 15 residues. Looking up the rest from reference TRBV12-5 and TRBJ2-3 gives the full variable domain: DARVTQTPRHKVTEMGQEVTMRCQPILGHNTVFWYRQTMMQGLELLAYFRNRAPLDDSGMPKDRFSAEMPDATLATLKIQPSEPRDSAVYFCASGSGQGNTDTQYFGPGTRLTVL.

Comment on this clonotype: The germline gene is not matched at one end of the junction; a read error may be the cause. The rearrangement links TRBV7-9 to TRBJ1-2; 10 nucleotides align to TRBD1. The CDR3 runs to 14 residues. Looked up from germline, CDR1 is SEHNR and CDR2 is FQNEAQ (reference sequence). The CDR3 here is CASSSGTGDYGCTF. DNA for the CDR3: TGTGCCAGCAGCTCCGGGACAGGGGACTATGGCTGCACCTTC.

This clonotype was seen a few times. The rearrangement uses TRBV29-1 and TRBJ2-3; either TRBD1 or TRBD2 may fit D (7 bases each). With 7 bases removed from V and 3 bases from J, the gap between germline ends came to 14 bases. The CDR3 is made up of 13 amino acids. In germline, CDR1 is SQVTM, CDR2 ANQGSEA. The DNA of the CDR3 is TGCAGCGCTGACAGGGAGGGGACAGATACGCAGTATTTT. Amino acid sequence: CSADREGTDTQYF.

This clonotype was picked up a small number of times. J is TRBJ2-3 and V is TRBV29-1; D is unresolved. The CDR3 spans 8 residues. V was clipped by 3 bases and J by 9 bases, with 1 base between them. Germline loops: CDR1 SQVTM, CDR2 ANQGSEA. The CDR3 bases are TGCAGCGTTGACACGCAGTATTTT. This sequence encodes CSVDTQYF.

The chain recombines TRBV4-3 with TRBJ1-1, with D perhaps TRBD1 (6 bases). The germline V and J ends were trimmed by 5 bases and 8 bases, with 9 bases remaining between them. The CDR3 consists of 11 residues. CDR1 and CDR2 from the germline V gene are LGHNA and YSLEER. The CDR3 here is CASSEGGEAFF. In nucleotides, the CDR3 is TGCGCCAGCAGCGAGGGGGGGGAAGCTTTCTTT.

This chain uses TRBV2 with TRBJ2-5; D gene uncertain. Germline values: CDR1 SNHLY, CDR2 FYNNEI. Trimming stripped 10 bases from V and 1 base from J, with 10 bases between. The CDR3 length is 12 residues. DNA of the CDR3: TGTGCCACTTCCGACACCCAAGAGACCCAGTACTTC. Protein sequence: CATSDTQETQYF.

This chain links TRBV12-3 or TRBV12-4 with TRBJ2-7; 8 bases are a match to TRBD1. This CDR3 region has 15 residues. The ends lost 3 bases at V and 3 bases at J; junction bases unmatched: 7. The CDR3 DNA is TGTGCCAGCAGTTTGGGGCGAGGGACAGGCTACGAGCAGTACTTC. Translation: CASSLGRGTGYEQYF.

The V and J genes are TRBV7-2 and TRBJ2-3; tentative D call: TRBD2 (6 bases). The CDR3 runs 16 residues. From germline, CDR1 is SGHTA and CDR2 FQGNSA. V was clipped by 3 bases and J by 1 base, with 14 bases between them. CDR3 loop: CASSFHVASGTDTQYF. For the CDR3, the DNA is TGTGCCAGCAGCTTTCACGTTGCTAGCGGCACAGATACGCAGTATTTT.

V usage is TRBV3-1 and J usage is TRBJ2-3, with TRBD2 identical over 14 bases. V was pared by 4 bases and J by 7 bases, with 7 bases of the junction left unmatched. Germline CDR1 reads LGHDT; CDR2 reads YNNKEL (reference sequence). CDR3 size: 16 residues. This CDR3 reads CASSPTGLAGEYTQYF. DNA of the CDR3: TGTGCCAGCAGCCCCACGGGACTAGCGGGGGAGTATACGCAGTATTTT.

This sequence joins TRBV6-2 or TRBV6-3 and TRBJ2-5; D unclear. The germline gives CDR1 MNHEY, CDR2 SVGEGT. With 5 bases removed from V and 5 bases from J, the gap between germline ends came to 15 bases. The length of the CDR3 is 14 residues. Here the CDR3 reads CASSRDWVPETQYF. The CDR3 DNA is TGTGCCAGCAGTCGAGACTGGGTGCCGGAGACCCAGTACTTC.